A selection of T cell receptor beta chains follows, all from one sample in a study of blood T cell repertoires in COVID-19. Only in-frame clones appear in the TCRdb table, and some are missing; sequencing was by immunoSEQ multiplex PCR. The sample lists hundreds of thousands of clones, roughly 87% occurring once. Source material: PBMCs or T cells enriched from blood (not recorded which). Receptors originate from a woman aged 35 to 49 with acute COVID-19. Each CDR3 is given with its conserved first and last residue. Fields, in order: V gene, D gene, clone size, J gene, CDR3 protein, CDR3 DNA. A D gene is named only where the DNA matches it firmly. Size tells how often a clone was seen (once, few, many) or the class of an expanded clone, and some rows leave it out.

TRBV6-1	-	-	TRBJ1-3	CASSEKYKRQGSAGNTIYF	TGTGCCAGCAGTGAAAAATACAAGAGGCAGGGGTCGGCTGGAAACACCATATATTTT
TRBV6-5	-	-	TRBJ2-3	CASSYSPGQSSDTQYF	TGTGCCAGCAGTTACTCACCGGGACAAAGTTCCGATACGCAGTATTTT
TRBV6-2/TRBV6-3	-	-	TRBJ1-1	CASSSFGQGEAFF	TGTGCCAGCAGTTCCTTTGGCCAGGGGGAAGCTTTCTTT
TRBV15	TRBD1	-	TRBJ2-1	CATSRGIGGDSYNEQFF	TGTGCCACCAGCAGAGGAATAGGTGGGGACAGCTACAATGAGCAGTTCTTC
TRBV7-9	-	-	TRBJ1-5	CASTSPGQPQHF	TGTGCCAGCACCTCTCCGGGACAGCCCCAGCATTTT
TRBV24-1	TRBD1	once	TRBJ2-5	CATGGQGAGETQYF	TGTGCCACCGGGGGACAGGGGGCAGGGGAGACCCAGTACTTC
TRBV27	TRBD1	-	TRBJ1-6	CANRDRGSYNSPLHF	TGTGCCAACCGGGACAGGGGTTCCTATAATTCACCCCTCCACTTT
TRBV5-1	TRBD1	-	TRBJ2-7	CASSISGTGGYEQYF	TGCGCCAGCAGCATTTCCGGGACAGGGGGCTACGAGCAGTACTTC
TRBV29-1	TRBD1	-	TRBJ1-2	CSVDTGEIGGYTF	TGCAGCGTTGATACAGGGGAGATTGGTGGCTACACCTTC
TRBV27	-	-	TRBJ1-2	CASSPSMGPIYGYTF	TGTGCCAGCAGTCCCTCGATGGGGCCCATCTATGGCTACACCTTC
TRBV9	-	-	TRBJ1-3	CASSVGQFNSGNTIYF	TGTGCCAGCAGCGTAGGGCAGTTTAACTCTGGAAACACCATATATTTT
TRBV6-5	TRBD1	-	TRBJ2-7	CASSYRDRGLYEQYF	TGTGCCAGCAGTTACCGGGACAGGGGGCTGTACGAGCAGTACTTC
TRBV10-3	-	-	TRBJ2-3	CAISVDSFTDTQYF	TGTGCCATCAGTGTGGACAGCTTCACAGATACGCAGTATTTT
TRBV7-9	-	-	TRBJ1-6	CASSLTNSNSPLHF	TGTGCCAGCAGCTTAACGAACAGTAATTCACCCCTCCACTTT
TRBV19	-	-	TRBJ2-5	CASSRTEQETQYF	TGTGCCAGTAGTCGGACAGAACAAGAGACCCAGTACTTC
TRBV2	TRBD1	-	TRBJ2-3	CASSRDRGTDTQYF	TGTGCCAGCAGCCGGGACAGGGGCACAGATACGCAGTATTTT
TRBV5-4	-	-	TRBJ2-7	CASSLGSSYEQYF	TGTGCCAGCAGCTTGGGTAGCTCCTACGAGCAGTACTTC
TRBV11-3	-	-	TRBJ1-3	CASPRSGNTIYF	TGTGCCAGCCCCAGATCTGGAAACACCATATATTTT
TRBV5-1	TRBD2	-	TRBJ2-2	CASSKERGTATGELFF	TGCGCCAGCAGCAAAGAGCGGGGGACCGCAACCGGGGAGCTGTTTTTT
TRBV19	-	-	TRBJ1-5	CASTARGGNQPQHF	TGTGCCAGTACCGCGCGGGGCGGCAATCAGCCCCAGCATTTT